The 3 T cell receptor beta chains below were found in one sample sequenced in a study of cytomegalovirus exposure and HLA in healthy donors (dated by TCRdb to the late 2010s). Library prep was done by the immunoSEQ multiplex PCR assay. The multiplex PCR relied on a mix of 60 forward primers for TCR Vbeta segments and 13 reverse primers for TCR Jbeta segments. Entries here come from immuneACCESS through TCRdb and include only in-frame sequences with V and J called. Some clones fail to appear in such tables; in the studies checked, an unresolved V gene covers under half of the shortfall, and the cause of the remainder is unknown. The sample yields approximately 250,000 clones; approximately 81% were counted once. 0.2% to 0.25% of the sample is held by the ten biggest clonotypes. The sequencing input was PBMCs. The receptors derive from a girl aged 2 to 10 in good health and CMV-seronegative.

The chain carries TRBV10-2 and TRBJ2-3; TRBD2 aligns across 7 bases. The CDR3 consists of 14 residues. Germline lookup yields CDR1 WSHSY and CDR2 SAAADI. Germline trimming cut 6 bases from V and 4 bases from J; bases unmatched to any gene: 7. CDR3 region: CASSQTSRADTQYF. CDR3 bases: TGCGCCAGCAGCCAGACTAGCAGGGCAGATACGCAGTATTTT.

This chain links TRBV9 with TRBJ1-4, with 8 positions matching TRBD1. This CDR3 region has 15 residues. The germline V gene has CDR1 SGDLS and CDR2 YYNGEE. J gave up 6 bases and V 2 bases, and 6 bases lay outside the gene matches. The CDR3: CASSVSGGVDEKLFF. The CDR3 DNA reads as TGTGCCAGCAGCGTCTCAGGGGGCGTGGATGAAAAACTGTTTTTT.

The V gene is TRBV6-6, the J gene TRBJ1-1; weak D call: TRBD1 (5 bases). V lost 7 bases and J lost 7, with 16 bases in between. The CDR3 length is 13 residues. Germline assignment: CDR1 MNHNY and CDR2 SVGAGI (reference sequence). CDR3 in DNA: TGTGCCAGCACAATGTTGGACACAATTGAAGCTTTCTTT. This encodes CASTMLDTIEAFF.